The rows below give T cell receptor beta chains drawn from one sample of a study of T cells in Graves' hyperthyroidism and ophthalmopathy. One entry per CDR3 protein results from TCRdb running MiXCR on the multiplex PCR reads. The sample has fewer than 500,000 distinct CDR3 sequences, approximately 13% seen once; the top ten hold about 20%. Sample: blood. The receptors derive from a man aged 25-40 years with Graves' hyperthyroidism that later progressed to Graves' ophthalmopathy. Both conserved end residues are part of each CDR3. The D gene is left open where the match is weak. Expanded clones get a size class; other rows say once, few or many, or leave the size out.

V gene,J gene,clone size,D gene,CDR3 DNA,CDR3 protein
TRBV10-3,TRBJ1-5,many,-,TGTGCCATCAGTGAGTCTACAGTGTTTGCTCAGCCCCAGCATTTT,CAISESTVFAQPQHF
TRBV12-3/TRBV12-4,TRBJ1-2,many,-,TGTGCCAGCTCGGGGGCAGGCGGAAATGTTTATGGCTACACCTTC,CASSGAGGNVYGYTF
TRBV30,TRBJ1-2,many,-,TGTGCCTGGAGCTCGGGACACGTCGTGGGCTACACCTTC,CAWSSGHVVGYTF
TRBV2,TRBJ1-5,many,-,TGTGCCAGCAGTGGGGTCAGTAAGAAGCCCCAGCATTTT,CASSGVSKKPQHF
TRBV7-9,TRBJ2-7,few,TRBD2,TGTGCCAGCAGCAAGCGGGGGGGCGGGACAGATTTGACCTACGAGCAGTACTTC,CASSKRGGGTDLTYEQYF
TRBV7-3,TRBJ2-5,many,TRBD2,TGTGCCAGCAGCTTAACGGGGGGGGAGACCCAGTACTTC,CASSLTGGETQYF
TRBV11-2,TRBJ1-5,-,TRBD1,TGTGCCAGCAGCTTATCAACAGGGGTTCAGCCCCAGCATTTT,CASSLSTGVQPQHF
TRBV5-5,TRBJ1-5,many,-,TGTGCCAGCAGCCCGGGGGGGACATTGAATAGCAATCAGCCCCAGCATTTT,CASSPGGTLNSNQPQHF
TRBV7-9,TRBJ2-1,many,-,TGTGCCAGCAGCTTTTCGGCCGACAATGAGCAGTTCTTC,CASSFSADNEQFF
TRBV28,TRBJ1-4,once,-,TGTGCCAGCAGTGACAACAGGCCTAATGAAAAACTGTTTTTT,CASSDNRPNEKLFF
TRBV12-3/TRBV12-4,TRBJ2-3,many,-,TGTGCCAGCAGGGGCGGCGGGGACATATACAGAGATACGCAGTATTTT,CASRGGGDIYRDTQYF
TRBV12-3/TRBV12-4,TRBJ1-3,few,TRBD1,TGTGCCAGCAGTTTTGGCGAGACAGGGGGAAACACCATATATTTT,CASSFGETGGNTIYF
TRBV25-1,TRBJ1-4,few,-,TGTGCCAGCAGTGAATTGGGAATTAATGAAAAACTGTTTTTT,CASSELGINEKLFF
TRBV2,TRBJ1-5,many,-,TGTGCCAGCAGTGGACAGCTCCTTAATCAGCCCCAGCATTTT,CASSGQLLNQPQHF
TRBV9,TRBJ2-1,few,-,TGTGCCAGCAGCGAAAATTTCGGGAGCTACAATGAGCAGTTCTTC,CASSENFGSYNEQFF
TRBV11-3,TRBJ1-4,few,TRBD1,TGTGCCAGCAGCTCAAGTTTGGGACAGGGACTCGAAAAACTGTTTTTT,CASSSSLGQGLEKLFF
TRBV5-5,TRBJ1-5,many,-,TGTGCCAGCAGCTTGGGCCCCTCGGGTGGAAGCAATCAGCCCCAGCATTTT,CASSLGPSGGSNQPQHF
TRBV27,TRBJ2-1,many,-,TGTGCCAGCAGTTTATCGATCGTCGTCCTTAGCGAGCAGTTCTTC,CASSLSIVVLSEQFF
TRBV7-6,TRBJ2-2,-,TRBD2,TGTGCCAGCAGCTTTGTCACTAGCGGGGGGCTATCGGACACCGGGGAGCTGTTTTTT,CASSFVTSGGLSDTGELFF
TRBV6-1,TRBJ2-7,-,TRBD2,TGTGCCAGCAGCCAAGTTCCAACCGGGACTAGCGGTGCCTTTCCCTACGAGCAGTACTTC,CASSQVPTGTSGAFPYEQYF
TRBV12-3/TRBV12-4,TRBJ2-2,-,TRBD1,TGTGCCAGCAGTTTAGAGGGACAGGGGGCCGGGGAGCTGTTTTTT,CASSLEGQGAGELFF
TRBV7-9,TRBJ2-3,-,-,TGTGCCAGCAGCTTAGAACAAAATACGCAGTATTTT,CASSLEQNTQYF
TRBV11-3,TRBJ2-7,few,TRBD1,TGTGCCAGCAGCCAAGGACAGGGCAGCTCCTACGAGCAGTACTTC,CASSQGQGSSYEQYF
TRBV12-3/TRBV12-4,TRBJ1-3,few,-,TGTGCCAGCAGTACGACAGGTTCGTCCATATATTTT,CASSTTGSSIYF
TRBV18,TRBJ2-4,-,-,TGTGCCAGCTCACCACCGGGGCAAAACATTCAGTACTTC,CASSPPGQNIQYF
TRBV5-1,TRBJ1-1,many,TRBD1,TGCGCCAGCAGCTTCCGGACAGGGTGGAACACTGAAGCTTTCTTT,CASSFRTGWNTEAFF
TRBV6-1,TRBJ2-2,-,-,TGTGCCAGCTCAAGGATGAACACCGGGGAGCTGTTTTTT,CASSRMNTGELFF
TRBV6-4,TRBJ2-3,many,-,TGTGCCAGCAGTGACTCAAGCGGGCGGGGCACAGATACGCAGTATTTT,CASSDSSGRGTDTQYF
TRBV28,TRBJ1-1,many,TRBD1,TGTGCCAGCAGCCTAGGGGGCCTGAACACTGAAGCTTTCTTT,CASSLGGLNTEAFF
TRBV7-9,TRBJ1-2,many,-,TGTGCCAGCAGCTTAGAGGTGGGAGCGGACTATGGCTACACCTTC,CASSLEVGADYGYTF
TRBV10-3,TRBJ1-3,many,-,TGTGCCATCAGTGAGTCGAAATACCCCGAGGGGACTGGAAACACCATATATTTT,CAISESKYPEGTGNTIYF
TRBV6-6,TRBJ2-1,many,-,TGTGCCAGCAGTTACTCCGGTTCGGATGAGCAGTTCTTC,CASSYSGSDEQFF
TRBV10-3,TRBJ1-2,many,-,TGTGCCATCAGTGCCCGGGAGAGCGGCTACACCTTC,CAISARESGYTF
TRBV7-9,TRBJ1-3,few,-,TGTGCCAGCATATCCGGGTTTGGAAACACCATATATTTT,CASISGFGNTIYF
TRBV30,TRBJ1-1,many,-,TGTGCCTGGAGTGTCCTGGCCGGCACTGAAGCTTTCTTT,CAWSVLAGTEAFF
TRBV30,TRBJ1-6,-,-,TGTGCCTGGAGACAAACCTACAGGGCGTGGAATTCACCCCTCCACTTT,CAWRQTYRAWNSPLHF
TRBV11-2,TRBJ2-7,-,TRBD1,TGTGCCAGCAGCGGGGACAGGGGGGAAGAGCAGTACTTC,CASSGDRGEEQYF
TRBV12-3/TRBV12-4,TRBJ1-6,few,-,TGTGCCAGCAGTTCCGGGACTCTCCGGGGCTATAATTCACCCCTCCACTTT,CASSSGTLRGYNSPLHF
TRBV29-1,TRBJ2-2,-,-,TGCAGCAGTAAGCTTGAGGGCGGGGTAGGCACCGGGGAGCTGTTTTTT,CSSKLEGGVGTGELFF
TRBV12-3/TRBV12-4,TRBJ1-5,many,-,TGTGCCAGCAGCAAGGACAGTATCAATCAGCCCCAGCATTTT,CASSKDSINQPQHF
TRBV12-3/TRBV12-4,TRBJ2-7,many,TRBD1,TGTGCCAGCAGTTTAAGCCGTCAGGGGGCCTACGAGCAGTACTTC,CASSLSRQGAYEQYF
TRBV3-1,TRBJ1-2,-,-,TGTGCCAGCAGCCAAGATCCACAAGGAGGGGCTGGCTACACCTTC,CASSQDPQGGAGYTF
TRBV28,TRBJ1-6,many,-,TGTGCCAGCAGGCCGGGACTCCCCAATTCACCCCTCCACTTT,CASRPGLPNSPLHF
TRBV20-1,TRBJ1-1,-,-,TGCAGTGCTAGAGATCCCCGGGAGAACACTGAAGCTTTCTTT,CSARDPRENTEAFF
TRBV20-1,TRBJ2-3,-,-,TGCAGTGCTAGAGAGGTGGGGTGGACAGATACGCAGTATTTT,CSAREVGWTDTQYF
TRBV11-3,TRBJ2-7,few,TRBD1,TGTGCCAGCAGCTTTAAGCTGGACAGGACCGAGCAGTACTTC,CASSFKLDRTEQYF
TRBV13,TRBJ1-4,few,-,TGTGCCAGCAGCCTTGGTCTCAGCTCGGATGAAAAACTGTTTTTT,CASSLGLSSDEKLFF
TRBV12-3/TRBV12-4,TRBJ2-6,few,TRBD1,TGTGCCAGCAGTTCTCCCGGGACAGGGAGGGCTGGGGCCAACGTCCTGACTTTC,CASSSPGTGRAGANVLTF
TRBV28,TRBJ2-7,-,-,TGTGCCAGCAGCAAACGCCGGGACCCATTCACTGTCCGTCTTTACGAGCAGTACTTC,CASSKRRDPFTVRLYEQYF
TRBV19,TRBJ1-6,-,-,TGTGCCAGTAGTCTAGGACTTACCCCTTATTCACCCCTCCACTTT,CASSLGLTPYSPLHF
TRBV7-9,TRBJ2-5,many,-,TGTGCCAGCAGCCCAGACAGGGGAGGGCAAGAGACCCAGTACTTC,CASSPDRGGQETQYF
TRBV11-2,TRBJ1-1,many,-,TGTGCCAGCAGCTCTACAGTTGACAAAGCTTTCTTT,CASSSTVDKAFF
TRBV28,TRBJ1-5,-,TRBD1,TGTGCCAGCAGTTCCCTCGACAGGGGGTATCAGCCCCAGCATTTT,CASSSLDRGYQPQHF